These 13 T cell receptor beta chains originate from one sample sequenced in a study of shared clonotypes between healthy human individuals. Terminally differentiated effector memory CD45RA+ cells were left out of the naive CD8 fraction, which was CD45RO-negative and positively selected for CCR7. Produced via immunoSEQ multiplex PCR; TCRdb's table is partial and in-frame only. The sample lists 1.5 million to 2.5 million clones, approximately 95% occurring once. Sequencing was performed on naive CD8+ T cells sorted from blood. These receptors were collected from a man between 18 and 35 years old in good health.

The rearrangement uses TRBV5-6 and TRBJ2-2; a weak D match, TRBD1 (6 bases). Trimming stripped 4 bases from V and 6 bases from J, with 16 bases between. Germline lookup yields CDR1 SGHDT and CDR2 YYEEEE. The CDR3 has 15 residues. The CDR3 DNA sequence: TGTGCCAGCAGCGCTGGGGGCCAGTATCCCGGGGAGCTGTTTTTT. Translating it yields CASSAGGQYPGELFF.

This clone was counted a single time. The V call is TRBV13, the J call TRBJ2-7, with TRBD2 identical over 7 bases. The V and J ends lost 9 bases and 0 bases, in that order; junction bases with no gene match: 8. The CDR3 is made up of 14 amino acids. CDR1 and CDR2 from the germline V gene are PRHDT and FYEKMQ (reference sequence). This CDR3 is CASLEAGSSYEQYF. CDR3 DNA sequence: TGTGCCAGTCTAGAAGCGGGGTCCTCCTACGAGCAGTACTTC.

As DNA, the CDR3 is TGTGCCAGCAGCGCGGACAGGGAAGGGACTGGAAACACCATATATTTT. It is translated as CASSADREGTGNTIYF. V usage is TRBV9 and J usage is TRBJ1-3, with 8 nucleotides matching TRBD1. CDR3 length: 16 residues. Per germline, CDR1 SGDLS and CDR2 YYNGEE. The trim removed 3 bases at V and 2 bases at J, leaving 7 bases unmatched.

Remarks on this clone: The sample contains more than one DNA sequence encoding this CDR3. DNA for the CDR3: TGTGCCTGGAGTGTCGGGCCAGACGAGCAGTACTTC. It yields the protein CAWSVGPDEQYF. The chain employs TRBV30 and TRBJ2-7, with D uncertain. This CDR3 comprises 12 residues. Trimming removed 0 bases at V and 5 bases at J, with 8 bases between. Looked up from germline, CDR1 is GTSNPN and CDR2 is SVGIG (reference sequence).

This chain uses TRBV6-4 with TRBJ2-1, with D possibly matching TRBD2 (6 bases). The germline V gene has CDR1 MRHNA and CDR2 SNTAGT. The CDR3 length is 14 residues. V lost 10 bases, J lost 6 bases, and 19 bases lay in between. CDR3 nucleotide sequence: TGTGCCACCTACAAGCCGGGTAGCGGCAATGAGCAGTTCTTC. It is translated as CATYKPGSGNEQFF.

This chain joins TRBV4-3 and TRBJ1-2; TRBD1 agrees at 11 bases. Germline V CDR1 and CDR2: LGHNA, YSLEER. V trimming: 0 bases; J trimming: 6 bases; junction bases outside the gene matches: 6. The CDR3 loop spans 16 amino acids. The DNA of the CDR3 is TGCGCCAGCAGCCAAGATCTCGGACAGGGGGCGGATGGCTACACCTTC. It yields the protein CASSQDLGQGADGYTF.

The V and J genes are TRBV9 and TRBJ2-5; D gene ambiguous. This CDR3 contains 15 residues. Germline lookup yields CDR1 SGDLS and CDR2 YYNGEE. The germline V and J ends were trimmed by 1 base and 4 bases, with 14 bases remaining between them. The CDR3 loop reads CASSVYWGSGETQYF. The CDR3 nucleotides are TGTGCCAGCAGCGTATATTGGGGTAGTGGAGAGACCCAGTACTTC.

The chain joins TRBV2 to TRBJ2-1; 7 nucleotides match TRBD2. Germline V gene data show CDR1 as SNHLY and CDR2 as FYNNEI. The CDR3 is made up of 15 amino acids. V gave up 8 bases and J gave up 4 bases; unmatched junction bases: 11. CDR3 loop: CASGKSGTIYNEQFF. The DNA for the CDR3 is TGTGCCAGCGGGAAATCCGGGACTATTTACAATGAGCAGTTCTTC. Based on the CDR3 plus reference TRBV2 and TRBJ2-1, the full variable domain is EPEVTQTPSHQVTQMGQEVILRCVPISNHLYFYWYRQILGQKVEFLVSFYNNEISEKSEIFDDQFSVERPDGSNFTLKIRSTKLEDSAMYFCASGKSGTIYNEQFFGPGTRLTVL.

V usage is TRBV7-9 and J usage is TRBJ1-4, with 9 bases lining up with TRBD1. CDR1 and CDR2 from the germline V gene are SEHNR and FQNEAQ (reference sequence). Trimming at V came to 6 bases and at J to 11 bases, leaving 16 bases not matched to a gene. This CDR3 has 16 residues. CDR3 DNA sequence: TGTGCCAGCAGACCCCCACAGGGGGCGTTACAAGAGAAACTGTTTTTT. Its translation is CASRPPQGALQEKLFF. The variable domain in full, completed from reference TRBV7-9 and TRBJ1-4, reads DTGVSQNPRHKITKRGQNVTFRCDPISEHNRLYWYRQTLGQGPEFLTYFQNEAQLEKSRLLSDRFSAERPKGSFSTLEIQRTEQGDSAMYLCASRPPQGALQEKLFFGSGTQLSVL.

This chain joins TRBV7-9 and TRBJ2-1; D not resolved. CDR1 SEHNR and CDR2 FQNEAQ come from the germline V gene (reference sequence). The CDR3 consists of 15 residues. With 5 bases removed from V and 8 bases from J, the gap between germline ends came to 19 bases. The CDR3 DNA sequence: TGTGCCAGCAGCAACCGGGCCTCGACCTCTGATGAGCAGTTCTTC. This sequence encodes CASSNRASTSDEQFF.

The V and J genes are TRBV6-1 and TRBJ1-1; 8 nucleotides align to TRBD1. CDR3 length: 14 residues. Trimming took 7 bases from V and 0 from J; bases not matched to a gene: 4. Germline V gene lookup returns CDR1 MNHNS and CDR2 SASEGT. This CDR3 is CASNYRGLNTEAFF. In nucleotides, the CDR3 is TGTGCCAGCAATTACAGGGGGTTGAACACTGAAGCTTTCTTT.

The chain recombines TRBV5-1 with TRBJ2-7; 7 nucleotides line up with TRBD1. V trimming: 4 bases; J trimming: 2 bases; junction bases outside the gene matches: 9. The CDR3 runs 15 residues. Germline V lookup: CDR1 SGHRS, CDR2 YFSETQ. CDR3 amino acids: CASSPETGITYEQYF. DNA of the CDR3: TGCGCCAGCAGCCCAGAGACAGGGATCACCTACGAGCAGTACTTC. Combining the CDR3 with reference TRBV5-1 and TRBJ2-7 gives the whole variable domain KAGVTQTPRYLIKTRGQQVTLSCSPISGHRSVSWYQQTPGQGLQFLFEYFSETQRNKGNFPGRFSGRQFSNSRSEMNVSTLELGDSALYLCASSPETGITYEQYFGPGTRLTVT.

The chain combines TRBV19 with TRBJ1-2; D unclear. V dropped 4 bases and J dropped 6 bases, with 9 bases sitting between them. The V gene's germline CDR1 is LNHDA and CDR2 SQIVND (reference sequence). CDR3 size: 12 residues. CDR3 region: CASSTTADGYTF. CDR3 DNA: TGTGCCAGTAGTACCACAGCGGATGGCTACACCTTC.